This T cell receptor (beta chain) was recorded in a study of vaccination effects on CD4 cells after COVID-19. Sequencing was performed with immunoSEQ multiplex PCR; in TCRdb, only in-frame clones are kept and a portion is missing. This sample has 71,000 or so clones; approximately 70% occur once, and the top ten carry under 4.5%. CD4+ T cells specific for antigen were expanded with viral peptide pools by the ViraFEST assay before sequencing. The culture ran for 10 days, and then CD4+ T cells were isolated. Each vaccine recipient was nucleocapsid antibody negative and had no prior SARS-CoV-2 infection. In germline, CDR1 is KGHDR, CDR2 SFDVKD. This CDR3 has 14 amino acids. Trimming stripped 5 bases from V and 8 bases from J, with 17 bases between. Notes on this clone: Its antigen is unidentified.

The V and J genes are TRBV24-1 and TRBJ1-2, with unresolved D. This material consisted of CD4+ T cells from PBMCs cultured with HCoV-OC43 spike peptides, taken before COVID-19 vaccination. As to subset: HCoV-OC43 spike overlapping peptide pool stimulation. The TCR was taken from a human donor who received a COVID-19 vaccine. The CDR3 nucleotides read TGTGCCACCAGTGGGGCAGAGCGCTTGTGGGGCTACACCTTC. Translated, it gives CATSGAERLWGYTF.